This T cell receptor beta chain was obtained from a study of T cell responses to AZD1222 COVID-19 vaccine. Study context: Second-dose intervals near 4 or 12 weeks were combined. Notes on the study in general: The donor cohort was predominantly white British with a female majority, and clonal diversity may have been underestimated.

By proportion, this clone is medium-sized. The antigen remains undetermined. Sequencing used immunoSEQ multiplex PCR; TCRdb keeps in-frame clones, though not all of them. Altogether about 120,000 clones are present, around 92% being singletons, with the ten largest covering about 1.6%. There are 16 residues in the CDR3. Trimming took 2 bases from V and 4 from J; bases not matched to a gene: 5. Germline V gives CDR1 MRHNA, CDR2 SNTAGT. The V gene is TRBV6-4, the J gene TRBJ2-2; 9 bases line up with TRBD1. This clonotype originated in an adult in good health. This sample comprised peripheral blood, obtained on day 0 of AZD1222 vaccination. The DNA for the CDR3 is TGTGCCAGCAGTGACCACGCGACAGGGGGCACCGGGGAGCTGTTTTTT. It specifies CASSDHATGGTGELFF.